This T cell receptor (beta chain) was recorded in a study of T cells in Graves' hyperthyroidism and ophthalmopathy. V shed 5 bases, J shed 2 bases, and the junction held 7 bases outside the gene matches. The CDR3 sequence is 16 residues long. Broader study findings: A model using 13 V-J features told ophthalmopathy apart from stable hyperthyroidism. Expanded thyroid clonotypes (above 0.001) were mostly also found in blood.

The authors deemed Graves' hyperthyroidism stable absent ophthalmopathy progression within 18 months. Newly diagnosed hyperthyroidism patients aged 18 to 65 years had disease lasting under 2 months. At least ten counts were recorded for this clonotype. Antigen specificity is unknown. RNA transcripts were the template for amplifying TCR beta CDR3 regions. First-round RT-PCR of the TCR CDR3 relied on the HTBI primer set. MiXCR, applied by TCRdb to the multiplex PCR reads, yields one record per CDR3 protein. The data contain around 580,000 distinct CDR3 sequences, more than 45% of them singletons. The rearrangement joins TRBV12-3 or TRBV12-4 to TRBJ2-7; the match to TRBD2 covers 12 bases. The TCR was taken from a woman aged 18-35 years with Graves' hyperthyroidism. The sample comprised peripheral blood or thyroid tissue (not recorded which). The CDR3 reads CASSRGLAGVPYEQYF. In DNA form, the CDR3 reads TGTGCCAGCAGTAGGGGACTAGCGGGCGTTCCCTACGAGCAGTACTTC.